These 10 T cell receptor beta chains were sequenced from one sample in a study of human T cells and chemical hapten exposure (dated by TCRdb to the early 2020s). The method was RACE. The sequencer listed for this sample is NextSeq 500. TCRdb trimmed public reads at Q25 via fastp, called clones via MiXCR and kept in-frame beta chains. Entries that share a CDR3 protein sequence are merged under the most common genes and DNA. A total of more than 60,000 distinct CDR3 sequences appear in this sample, 10% of them only once. The ten largest clones take up around 6.8% of the sample. The intended sense of this specimen's time point label: patch test 2, 6 weeks after DPC sensitization. This specimen's treatment or condition label, interpreted: therapeutic diphenylcyclopropenone sensitization with weekly scalp DPC. The sample here was whole blood, taken in connection with sensitization to the hapten diphenylcyclopropenone (DPC). These receptors originate from a woman aged 50 to 65 with alopecia areata. Some clones in this sample may be carry-over from other donors' samples.

This clonotype was counted only a few times. CDR3 sequence reads: CASSLTGSGIHPGELFF. CDR3 coding DNA: TGTGCCAGCAGTTTAACTGGATCCGGGATCCATCCCGGGGAGCTGTTTTTT. This chain uses TRBV12-3 or TRBV12-4 with TRBJ2-2, with D perhaps TRBD2 (5 bases). Trimming cost V 2 bases and J 6 bases, with 19 bases left between them. The CDR3 covers 17 residues.

This clonotype showed up just a few times. The chain recombines TRBV19 with TRBJ2-5; maybe TRBD1 (5 bases). CDR1 and CDR2 from the germline V gene are LNHDA and SQIVND (reference sequence). There are 13 residues in the CDR3. The V end lost 8 bases, the J end lost 5 bases, and 15 bases lay between the germline ends. The CDR3 loop is CASLRVSVETQYF. CDR3 coding DNA: TGTGCCAGTCTCAGGGTATCGGTGGAGACCCAGTACTTC.

This clonotype was seen at least ten times. The J gene is TRBJ2-1, the V gene TRBV4-1, with TRBD1 identical over 10 bases. Germline V gene lookup returns CDR1 MGHRA and CDR2 YSYEKL. This CDR3 spans 18 amino acids. V shed 0 bases and J 6 bases; nucleotides not matched to a gene: 11. In DNA form, the CDR3 reads TGCGCCAGCAGCCAAGATCCAAGGGGGACAGGGGTCAGCAATGAGCAGTTCTTC. It translates to CASSQDPRGTGVSNEQFF.

This clonotype has a handful of counts. The chain combines TRBV7-2 with TRBJ2-7, with TRBD1 as a possible D gene (6 bases). V was shortened by 2 bases and J by 3 bases, with 11 bases between the two germline ends. This CDR3 region has 14 residues. The germline CDR1 and CDR2 sequences are SGHTA and FQGNSA. CDR3 amino acids: CASSLQAGDYEQYF. CDR3 DNA sequence: TGTGCCAGCAGCTTACAGGCAGGGGACTACGAGCAGTACTTC.

V gene TRBV29-1 combines with J gene TRBJ2-3; maybe TRBD1 (5 bases). The germline V gene encodes CDR1 SQVTM and CDR2 ANQGSEA. The CDR3 contains 14 residues. The CDR3 DNA is TGCAGATATGGACACAACCTGCACACAGATACGCAGTATTTT. This codes for CRYGHNLHTDTQYF.

This clonotype was seen more than once but under ten times. The rearrangement joins TRBV2 to TRBJ1-6; D might be TRBD1 (6 bases). The CDR3 has 16 residues. V was trimmed by 4 bases and J by 7 bases, leaving 17 bases between them. The germline CDR1 and CDR2 sequences are SNHLY and FYNNEI. The DNA for the CDR3 is TGTGCCAGCAGTGTAGTAGGGACACCGCCAAATTCACCCCTCCACTTT. Translation gives CASSVVGTPPNSPLHF.

The chain has TRBV12-3 or TRBV12-4 and TRBJ2-1, with D tentatively TRBD1 or TRBD2 (5 bases each). V lost 6 bases, J lost 14 bases, and 14 bases lay in between. The CDR3 loop spans 11 amino acids. The CDR3 nucleotides are TGTGCCAGCAGCGGGGCCAGGGTAAAGTTCTTC. This sequence encodes CASSGARVKFF.

This chain uses TRBV19 with TRBJ2-2, with TRBD2 identical over 7 bases. This CDR3 spans 15 amino acids. Germline lookup yields CDR1 LNHDA and CDR2 SQIVND (reference sequence). With 7 bases clipped from V and 0 bases from J, the junction kept 5 bases outside the gene matches. For the CDR3, the DNA is TGTGCCAGTACCCCGGGGACTACGAACACCGGGGAGCTGTTTTTT. Amino acid sequence: CASTPGTTNTGELFF. The whole variable domain, filled in from reference TRBV19 and TRBJ2-2, reads DGGITQSPKYLFRKEGQNVTLSCEQNLNHDAMYWYRQDPGQGLRLIYYSQIVNDFQKGDIAEGYSVSREKKESFPLTVTSAQKNPTAFYLCASTPGTTNTGELFFGEGSRLTVL.

This rearrangement joins TRBV20-1 to TRBJ1-5; 7 bases are shared with TRBD1. This CDR3 spans 14 amino acids. The J segment lost 5 bases and the V segment lost 0 bases, leaving 4 bases of the junction unmatched. The germline V gene encodes CDR1 DFQATT and CDR2 SNEGSKA (reference sequence). The CDR3: CSARDLDRDQPQHF. CDR3 nucleotides: TGCAGTGCTAGAGATCTCGACAGGGATCAGCCCCAGCATTTT.

This clonotype has ten or more counts. J is TRBJ1-6 and V is TRBV19; a possible D gene is TRBD1 (6 bases). This CDR3 region has 15 residues. CDR1 LNHDA and CDR2 SQIVND come from the germline V gene (reference sequence). The V end was cut by 11 bases, the J end by 5 bases, with 19 bases between. The CDR3 DNA reads TGTGCCTTCGAGAAAGGCTGGACAGATAATTCACCCCTCCACTTT. This translates into CAFEKGWTDNSPLHF.